This T cell receptor beta chain was recovered during a study of early T cells in non-severe SARS-CoV-2 infection. Study-wide context: The input, bulk RNA from unsorted whole blood, was sequenced, and chains were unpaired. Study-level points and caveats: VDJdb-based annotation leaned toward anti-spike CD8 responses and missed private and CD4 specificities.

Separate cDNA molecules each had unique molecular identifiers attached to them. One entry per CDR3 protein results from TCRdb running MiXCR on the 5' RACE reads. The sample has about 60,000 distinct CDR3 sequences; approximately 12% are singletons. Germline assignment: CDR1 LGHDT and CDR2 YNNKEL (reference sequence). The V and J ends lost 4 bases and 7 bases, in that order; junction bases with no gene match: 11. The CDR3 is 15 residues long. This clonotype was seen a handful of times. Its antigen remains unknown. The sequenced sample was whole blood. The rearrangement links TRBV3-1 to TRBJ2-3, with TRBD2 identical over 7 bases. This clonotype originated in an adult who was a healthcare worker with PCR-confirmed SARS-CoV-2 infection or an uninfected control (not recorded which). The CDR3 region has the DNA TGTGCCAGCAGCCCACATGCGGGAGTCCCCAATACGCAGTATTTT. Its protein is CASSPHAGVPNTQYF.